This is a list of T cell receptor beta chains from one sample in a study of blood T cell repertoires in COVID-19. Repertoires were generated with immunoSEQ multiplex PCR, while TCRdb's copy carries only in-frame clones and drops some. The sample includes 100,000 to 150,000 clones, roughly three quarters of them seen just once. Sequences were obtained from peripheral blood. The receptors here all came from a man aged 35 to 55 with active or convalescent COVID-19. Both conserved end residues are part of each CDR3. D genes are given only for firm matches. Size tells how often a clone was seen (once, few, many) or the class of an expanded clone, and some rows leave it out.

D	V	size	J	CDR3	DNA
.	TRBV7-2	.	TRBJ2-7	CASSLTGEQYF	TGTGCCAGCAGCTTAACGGGCGAGCAGTACTTC
TRBD2	TRBV9	.	TRBJ2-7	CASSPRGAGEQYF	TGTGCCAGCAGCCCCCGTGGAGCGGGGGAGCAGTACTTC
TRBD1	TRBV4-1	.	TRBJ2-5	CASSQEDRSRTQYF	TGCGCCAGCAGCCAGGAGGACAGGTCGAGGACCCAGTACTTC
.	TRBV30	.	TRBJ1-1	CACSTGGEAFF	TGTGCCTGCAGTACGGGGGGTGAAGCTTTCTTT
.	TRBV27	few	TRBJ1-2	CASSLADTHWSVYTF	TGTGCCAGCAGTTTGGCGGACACGCATTGGTCTGTCTACACCTTC
TRBD1	TRBV18	.	TRBJ2-3	CASSRMGQRTSTDTQYF	TGTGCCAGCTCCCGGATGGGACAGCGAACTAGCACAGATACGCAGTATTTT
TRBD1	TRBV9	.	TRBJ1-2	CASSVGDRVWYGYTF	TGTGCCAGCAGCGTAGGGGACAGGGTATGGTATGGCTACACCTTC
TRBD1	TRBV5-1	.	TRBJ2-1	CASSLDGVGTGSYNEQFF	TGCGCCAGCAGCTTGGATGGGGTAGGGACAGGTTCATACAATGAGCAGTTCTTC
TRBD1	TRBV5-1	.	TRBJ2-7	CASHRTGGSYEQYF	TGCGCCAGCCACCGGACAGGGGGCTCCTACGAGCAGTACTTC
TRBD1	TRBV28	.	TRBJ2-7	CASRPRGQGTYEQYF	TGTGCCAGCAGACCCCGGGGACAGGGTACCTACGAGCAGTACTTC
TRBD1	TRBV5-4	.	TRBJ1-2	CASSSTGQGGSYGYTF	TGTGCCAGCAGCTCTACTGGACAGGGAGGGTCCTATGGCTACACCTTC
TRBD2	TRBV6-1	.	TRBJ2-1	CASSEFSGSNWEQFF	TGTGCCAGCAGTGAATTCAGCGGGAGTAATTGGGAGCAGTTCTTC
.	TRBV28	.	TRBJ1-3	CASSRELRRYF	TGTGCCAGCAGTCGAGAACTTAGGAGATATTTT